This TCR beta chain was captured by sequencing in a study of blood T cell repertoires in COVID-19. Measured with immunoSEQ multiplex PCR; TCRdb has only the in-frame clones, and not every one. The data contain more than 150,000 clones, roughly 84% of them singletons. In germline, CDR1 is LNHDA, CDR2 SQIVND (reference sequence). This CDR3 is built from 13 residues. V was cut by 3 bases and J by 4 bases, with 9 bases left in between. In Cohort 3, a recovered donor had either two negative PCRs, clearance, or symptom resolution. The material sequenced was PBMCs or T cells enriched from blood (not recorded which). This chain connects TRBV19 to TRBJ2-5; possible D gene TRBD1, 5 bases. The source of this sequence is an older woman who had recovered from COVID-19. The CDR3 DNA reads as TGTGCCAGTAGTATTAGGGGTGGAGAGACCCAGTACTTC. This encodes CASSIRGGETQYF.